The 27 T cell receptor beta chains below come from one sample, sequenced in a study of OX40 agonist ivuxolimab in advanced cancers. TCRdb's table, derived via immunoSEQ multiplex PCR, lists solely in-frame clones and lacks some. The repertoire has more than 100,000 clones, 75% to 95% of them found once; the top ten carry about 1%. This material consisted of CD4+ or CD8+ T cells sorted from blood, taken in a trial of the OX40 agonist ivuxolimab. The source is an adult with an advanced solid tumor such as melanoma, head and neck, liver or kidney cancer.

This clone was counted a single time. V gene TRBV14 combines with J gene TRBJ2-1; 11 nucleotides align to TRBD1. The CDR3 is 16 amino acids. V gave up 4 bases and J gave up 9 bases; unmatched junction bases: 11. Germline-derived CDR1 and CDR2 are SGHDN and FVKESK. CDR3 sequence: CASSPVGTGGASEQFF. In DNA form, the CDR3 reads TGTGCCAGCAGCCCGGTAGGGACAGGGGGTGCAAGTGAGCAGTTCTTC. Based on the CDR3 plus reference TRBV14 and TRBJ2-1, the full variable domain is EAGVTQFPSHSVIEKGQTVTLRCDPISGHDNLYWYRRVMGKEIKFLLHFVKESKQDESGMPNNRFLAERTGGTYSTLKVQPAELEDSGVYFCASSPVGTGGASEQFFGPGTRLTVL.

The gene calls are TRBV7-8 and TRBJ1-5, with D hard to call. The CDR3 runs to 18 residues. Trimming shortened V by 1 base and J by 0 bases, and 16 bases separated the two germline ends. CDR1 SGHVS and CDR2 FQNEAQ come from the germline V gene. CDR3 amino acids: CASSLGPSNPYSNQPQHF. CDR3 DNA sequence: TGTGCCAGCAGCTTAGGACCCTCGAATCCTTATAGCAATCAGCCCCAGCATTTT.

This CDR3 is CASSPTSGEKQYF. DNA of the CDR3: TGTGCCAGCAGTCCGACTAGCGGGGAGAAGCAGTACTTC. This chain connects TRBV14 to TRBJ2-7; 11 bases map to TRBD2. From germline, CDR1 is SGHDN and CDR2 FVKESK. The V and J ends lost 6 bases and 8 bases, in that order; junction bases with no gene match: 6. The CDR3 is 13 residues long. The entire variable domain, with the rest obtained from reference TRBV14 and TRBJ2-7, is as follows: EAGVTQFPSHSVIEKGQTVTLRCDPISGHDNLYWYRRVMGKEIKFLLHFVKESKQDESGMPNNRFLAERTGGTYSTLKVQPAELEDSGVYFCASSPTSGEKQYFGPGTRLTVT.

The CDR3 sequence is CASSPGANREQFF. CDR3 nucleotides: TGTGCCAGCAGCCCGGGCGCGAATCGGGAGCAGTTCTTC. The rearrangement links TRBV7-2 to TRBJ2-1; D remains ambiguous. This CDR3 comprises 13 residues. V lost 5 bases and J 10 bases, leaving 15 bases between the germline ends. The germline gives CDR1 SGHTA, CDR2 FQGNSA.

The V and J genes are TRBV2 and TRBJ1-2; 8 bases fit TRBD1. The V segment lost 4 bases and the J segment 5 bases; nucleotides outside the gene matches: 3. The germline CDR1 and CDR2 sequences are SNHLY and FYNNEI. This CDR3 has 13 amino acids. Here the CDR3 reads CASSAQGAYGYTF. The CDR3, as DNA: TGTGCCAGCAGTGCCCAGGGGGCATATGGCTACACCTTC.

The V and J genes are TRBV6-5 and TRBJ1-1, with TRBD1 as a possible D gene (5 bases). Germline CDR1 is MNHEY and CDR2 is SVGAGI. This CDR3 region has 16 residues. V was clipped by 0 bases and J by 4 bases, with 15 bases between them. The CDR3 region is CASSYSGVPGGTEAFF. CDR3 nucleotide sequence: TGTGCCAGCAGTTACTCCGGGGTCCCTGGGGGCACTGAAGCTTTCTTT.

The sample holds a few counts of this clone. This rearrangement joins TRBV19 to TRBJ2-2; 13 bases map to TRBD2. The V and J ends lost 9 bases and 1 base, in that order; junction bases with no gene match: 2. From germline, CDR1 is LNHDA and CDR2 SQIVND (reference sequence). This CDR3 has 15 amino acids. CDR3 coding DNA: TGTGCCAGCAGACTAGCGGGAGGGAACACCGGGGAGCTGTTTTTT. Amino acids: CASRLAGGNTGELFF.

The chain carries TRBV28 and TRBJ1-2; D unresolved. V shed 2 bases and J shed 7 bases, with 17 bases lying between them. This CDR3 comprises 15 residues. The V gene's germline CDR1 is MDHEN and CDR2 SYDVKM. This CDR3 is CASSLGGLGGGGYTF. CDR3 bases: TGTGCCAGCAGTTTAGGTGGGTTGGGAGGCGGTGGCTACACCTTC.

The sample holds one count of this clone. V and J are TRBV5-1 and TRBJ1-4, with D tentatively TRBD1 (5 bases). Trimming took 0 bases from V and 6 from J, leaving 12 bases between them. The CDR3 is made up of 15 amino acids. Germline V gene data show CDR1 as SGHRS and CDR2 as YFSETQ. DNA of the CDR3: TGCGCCAGCAGCTTGGTACCAGGGAATGATGAAAAACTGTTTTTT. Translated: CASSLVPGNDEKLFF.

The chain employs TRBV21-1 and TRBJ2-1; the D call in the table, TRBD1, was not verified against the DNA. TRBV21-1 is a known pseudogene. The CDR3 is made up of 14 amino acids. DNA for the CDR3: TGTGCCAGCAGCAAAGGGGGGCTATGCGATGAGCAGTTCTTC. This codes for CASSKGGLCDEQFF.

J is TRBJ1-6 and V is TRBV28; D gene ambiguous. Germline V gene sequence: CDR1 MDHEN, CDR2 SYDVKM. This CDR3 region has 13 residues. The ends were cut back, 6 bases at V and 7 bases at J, with 10 bases in the middle. This CDR3 is CASREEYNSPLHF. The CDR3 DNA sequence: TGTGCCAGCAGGGAGGAGTACAATTCACCCCTCCACTTT.

The chain has TRBV7-3 and TRBJ2-3; a possible D gene is TRBD1 (6 bases). The CDR3 is 13 amino acids. CDR1 SGHTA and CDR2 FQGTGA come from the germline V gene. V was trimmed by 6 bases and J by 6 bases, leaving 13 bases between them. CDR3 DNA sequence: TGTGCCAGCAGTTTTAACAGGGAGGATACGCAGTATTTT. This encodes CASSFNREDTQYF.

The chain uses TRBV7-9 and TRBJ2-1; D not certain. Germline V CDR1 and CDR2: SEHNR, FQNEAQ (reference sequence). Trimming removed 3 bases at V and 6 bases at J, with 6 bases between. CDR3 length: 12 residues. The CDR3 sequence is CASSLSPNEQFF. The CDR3 nucleotides read TGTGCCAGCAGCTTGAGTCCCAATGAGCAGTTCTTC.

This chain uses TRBV6-6 with TRBJ2-1; TRBD1 or TRBD2 may be the D gene (6 bases each). This CDR3 is 14 amino acids long. Trimming left V 5 bases short and J 6 bases short, with 14 bases between. Per germline, CDR1 MNHNY and CDR2 SVGAGI (reference sequence). In DNA form, the CDR3 reads TGTGCCAGCAGTAAGGGGGACTTTCTCAATGAGCAGTTCTTC. Its translation: CASSKGDFLNEQFF.

The chain joins TRBV9 to TRBJ1-3; a possible D gene is TRBD1 (5 bases). The CDR3 has 17 residues. Germline assignment: CDR1 SGDLS and CDR2 YYNGEE. V was shortened by 0 bases and J by 0 bases, with 13 bases between the two germline ends. CDR3 region: CASSVAGTHLSGNTIYF. CDR3 sequence (DNA): TGTGCCAGCAGCGTAGCCGGGACGCACCTCTCTGGAAACACCATATATTTT. Full variable domain (rest looked up from reference TRBV9 and TRBJ1-3): DSGVTQTPKHLITATGQRVTLRCSPRSGDLSVYWYQQSLDQGLQFLIQYYNGEERAKGNILERFSAQQFPDLHSELNLSSLELGDSALYFCASSVAGTHLSGNTIYFGEGSWLTVV.

This chain uses TRBV30 with TRBJ2-7; TRBD1 is a possible D gene (6 bases). V was shortened by 0 bases and J by 7 bases, with 22 bases between the two germline ends. CDR1 and CDR2 (germline): GTSNPN, SVGIG (reference sequence). The CDR3 is made up of 16 amino acids. In nucleotides, the CDR3 is TGTGCCTGGAGTGTAGGGGCCGGGACATTTATGGGGGAGCAGTACTTC. It encodes CAWSVGAGTFMGEQYF.

In DNA, the CDR3 is TGTGCCAGCAGCGTACTAGCGGGAGGCACAGATACGCAGTATTTT. Encoded protein: CASSVLAGGTDTQYF. This chain joins TRBV9 and TRBJ2-3, with 10 positions matching TRBD2. The CDR3 runs to 15 residues. CDR1 and CDR2 from the germline V gene are SGDLS and YYNGEE. V was clipped by 1 base and J by 1 base; unmatched bases: 0.

This clone was found once. The chain uses TRBV19 and TRBJ1-5; D is perhaps TRBD1 (5 bases). The ends were cut back, 4 bases at V and 4 bases at J, with 8 bases in the middle. CDR1 is LNHDA and CDR2 is SQIVND in the germline V gene (reference sequence). The CDR3 spans 13 residues. This CDR3 reads CASSNAGNQPQHF. In DNA form, the CDR3 reads TGTGCCAGTAGTAATGCAGGGAATCAGCCCCAGCATTTT.

The CDR3 coding sequence is TGTGCCAGTAGTGCAGACGGGAGAAATGAGCAGTTCTTC. Translated, it gives CASSADGRNEQFF. The genes are TRBV19 and TRBJ2-1; D perhaps matches TRBD2 (6 bases). The CDR3 loop spans 13 amino acids. The V gene's germline CDR1 is LNHDA and CDR2 SQIVND (reference sequence). V was cut by 5 bases and J by 7 bases, with 12 bases left in between.

V gene TRBV7-3 combines with J gene TRBJ2-1; D is possibly TRBD1 (5 bases). Germline V gene sequence: CDR1 SGHTA, CDR2 FQGTGA. With 0 bases removed from V and 8 bases from J, the gap between germline ends came to 11 bases. CDR3 length equals 14 residues. The CDR3 DNA reads TGTGCCAGCAGCTTAACGGGGCGCAGGGATGAGCAGTTCTTC. It translates to CASSLTGRRDEQFF.

This clone was picked up one time. The gene calls are TRBV5-8 and TRBJ2-2; TRBD2 matches at 14 bases. Germline CDR1 is SGHTS and CDR2 is YDEGEE. Losses at the gene ends were 4 bases for V and 7 bases for J; bases not matched to a gene: 9. The CDR3 consists of 17 residues. The CDR3 is CASSPGLAGVLGGELFF. The CDR3 DNA follows: TGTGCCAGCAGCCCGGGACTAGCGGGAGTTTTAGGCGGGGAGCTGTTTTTT.

The chain recombines TRBV7-2 with TRBJ1-1; 9 bases are a match to TRBD1. The junction had 1 base not matched to a gene; V was cut back by 1 base and J by 1 base. Germline CDR1 and CDR2: SGHTA and FQGNSA. The CDR3 contains 15 residues. CDR3 sequence reads: CASSLEGQGNTEAFF. The CDR3 nucleotides read TGTGCCAGCAGCTTAGAGGGACAGGGGAACACTGAAGCTTTCTTT.

The V and J genes are TRBV5-6 and TRBJ2-5; D possibly corresponds to TRBD1 (6 bases). The CDR3 is made up of 15 amino acids. Trimming left V 2 bases short and J 1 base short, with 12 bases between. CDR1 and CDR2 from the germline V gene are SGHDT and YYEEEE. CDR3 region: CASSFNFRGQETQYF. The DNA of the CDR3 is TGTGCCAGCAGCTTCAACTTCAGGGGCCAAGAGACCCAGTACTTC.

This clone was observed once. The chain is built from TRBV7-6 and TRBJ2-3, with D perhaps being TRBD1 or TRBD2 (5 bases each). Trimming removed 3 bases from V and 0 bases from J, with 13 bases in between. Germline CDR1 reads SGHVS; CDR2 reads FNYEAQ. CDR3 size: 16 residues. CDR3 sequence reads: CASSFGTSKSTDTQYF. In DNA form, the CDR3 reads TGTGCCAGCAGCTTTGGGACGTCCAAGAGCACAGATACGCAGTATTTT.

The chain employs TRBV18 and TRBJ1-3, with 8 bases matching TRBD1. With V trimmed by 3 bases and J by 0 bases, 16 bases remained unmatched. The CDR3 extends over 20 amino acids. The germline V gene has CDR1 KGHSH and CDR2 LQKENI. DNA of the CDR3: TGTGCCAGCTCACCCTATTCCGGGACAGGCCCCTCTGACTCTGGAAACACCATATATTTT. It is translated as CASSPYSGTGPSDSGNTIYF.

This clone was seen more than once but under ten times. The chain is built from TRBV14 and TRBJ2-7; D is possibly TRBD1 or TRBD2 (5 bases each). The V and J ends lost 0 bases and 6 bases respectively, with 9 bases between them. The CDR3 covers 13 residues. The germline V gene has CDR1 SGHDN and CDR2 FVKESK. CDR3 sequence (DNA): TGTGCCAGCAGCCAAGAATTGAGGGGCGAGCAGTACTTC. Its translation is CASSQELRGEQYF.

The chain recombines TRBV6-1 with TRBJ1-2; D not resolved. Trimming shortened V by 4 bases and J by 5 bases, and 11 bases separated the two germline ends. Germline values: CDR1 MNHNS, CDR2 SASEGT. CDR3 length: 13 amino acids. The CDR3 DNA sequence: TGTGCCAGCAGTGCCGGCGCTTTATATGGCTACACCTTC. Encoded protein: CASSAGALYGYTF.